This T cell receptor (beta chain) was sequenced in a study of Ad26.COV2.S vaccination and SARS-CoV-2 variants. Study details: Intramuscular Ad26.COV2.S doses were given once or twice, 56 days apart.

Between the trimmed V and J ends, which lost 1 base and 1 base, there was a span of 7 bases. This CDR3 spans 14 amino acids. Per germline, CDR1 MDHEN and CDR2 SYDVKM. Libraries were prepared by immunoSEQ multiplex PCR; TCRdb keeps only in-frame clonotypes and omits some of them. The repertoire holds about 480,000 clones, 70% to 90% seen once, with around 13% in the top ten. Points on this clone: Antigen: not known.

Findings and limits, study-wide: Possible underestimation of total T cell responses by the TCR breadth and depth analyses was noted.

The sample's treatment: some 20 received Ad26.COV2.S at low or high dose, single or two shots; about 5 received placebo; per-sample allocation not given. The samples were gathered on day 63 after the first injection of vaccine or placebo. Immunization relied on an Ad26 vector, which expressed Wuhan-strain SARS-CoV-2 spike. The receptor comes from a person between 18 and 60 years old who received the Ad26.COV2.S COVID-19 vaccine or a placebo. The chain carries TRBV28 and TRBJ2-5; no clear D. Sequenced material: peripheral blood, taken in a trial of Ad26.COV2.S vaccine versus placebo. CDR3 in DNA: TGTGCCAGCAGTTTATCCCCAGCCCAAGAGACCCAGTACTTC. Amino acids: CASSLSPAQETQYF.